The subject of this entry is one TCR beta chain. Trimming took off 6 bases at V and 5 bases at J, with 18 bases between the two ends. This CDR3 comprises 15 residues. CDR1 is MDHEN, CDR2 SYDVKM, per germline. This entry belongs to a study of blood T cells in healthy people across ages. Alongside a J-beta primer mix, a sample-barcoded 5' primer served in a second PCR lasting 7 to 11 cycles. TCRdb redid the calling of the 5' RACE reads with MiXCR, one entry per CDR3 protein. The table includes approximately 790,000 distinct CDR3 sequences, 55% to 65% detected once. Each sample used at least 6 million PBMCs.

The sequence was obtained from a man younger than 40 in good health. Sequenced material: blood. This chain connects TRBV28 to TRBJ2-3; weak D call: TRBD2 (5 bases). The CDR3 spells CASSGPREQIDTQYF. The CDR3 region has the DNA TGTGCCAGCAGCGGGCCCCGGGAACAGATAGATACGCAGTATTTT. Supplemented by reference TRBV28 and TRBJ2-3, the full variable domain reads DVKVTQSSRYLVKRTGEKVFLECVQDMDHENMFWYRQDPGLGLRLIYFSYDVKMKEKGDIPEGYSVSREKKERFSLILESASTNQTSMYLCASSGPREQIDTQYFGPGTRLTVL.